This T cell receptor beta chain was identified in a study of shared clonotypes between healthy human individuals (dated by TCRdb to the early 2020s). Looking at the study overall: A couple of women and a few men aged 18 to 49 years were included in the cohort. For each donor, three plates each were used for CD4 naive and CD4 memory, two plates were used for CD8 naive, and one plate was used for CD8 memory. The study deeply sequenced blood TCR repertoires of several healthy adults to estimate repertoire size and the extent of clonotype sharing between individuals. To increase sequencing depth and limit assay-specific biases, different laboratories used diverse techniques to prepare libraries and sequence TCR repertoires. Between about 0.9 and 8.9 billion PBMCs per donor were obtained by leukapheresis. The full study reports these points: The small number of donors limited the genetic and exposure-history diversity represented. Incomplete sequencing was indicated by rarefaction of sorted-subset datasets, despite the large sequencing depth. Naive subsets generally had larger estimated clonotype richness than memory subsets. Pairwise subsampling led to the expectation that sequencing depth would affect the degree of clonotype sharing among donors. Compared with non-shared clonotypes, clonotypes shared by all four sorted-subset donors had higher generation probabilities. Across a handful of donors, around 5% of naive CD4, approximately 3.6% of naive CD8, around 2.5% of memory CD4, and approximately 0.4% of memory CD8 clonotypes were shared. Sampling was restricted to blood, and TCR repertoires in tissues likely differ from the TCR repertoires found in blood.

Using the deep immunoSEQ assay, multiplex PCR amplified TCR CDR3 regions from genomic DNA. For each cell subset, the extracted genomic DNA was distributed evenly across all wells of several immunoSEQ 96-well plates, and each plate served as one replicate. For sorted subsets, roughly 0.2 ug genomic DNA, equal to tens of thousands of T cell genomes, was loaded into each replicate PCR. Purified libraries were quantified with a Qubit 3.0 fluorometer, sized on a Bioanalyzer 2100, and re-quantified with the KAPA Library Quantification kit. Every immunoSEQ 96-well plate was sequenced on a separate single-read 150-cycle Illumina NextSeq 550 flow cell. Per the source publication's procedure: Because the immunoSEQ output included only junctional sequences and no quality scores, the filtering could not be the same as the filtering used for full-length reads. Sequences were annotated with PyIR, a Python wrapper for IgBLAST v1.9, using IMGT germline references to assign V/J genes and CDR3. Reads were removed for weak V/J assignments (E-value above 1e-6), missing CDR3, stop codons, out-of-frame junctions, or ambiguous translated residues. V3J clonotypes were defined as sequences sharing an identical inferred V gene, J gene, and CDR3 amino acid sequence. The percentage overlap between two repertoires was calculated by dividing the number of shared unique clonotypes by the size of the smaller repertoire. Three approaches were used to assess repertoire richness: RTK rarefaction, the Chao1 estimator, and Recon v2.1 estimates of unobserved clonotypes. Generation probabilities were computed with OLGA for all TCRbeta clonotypes obtained by the gDNA method from several donors. The source is immuneACCESS, and TCRdb retained only in-frame sequences with V and J called. Part of the clones is not carried over; for the studies checked, unresolved V genes explain less than half of this, and the remainder is unexplained. For V, J and clone size, that table is used; D and trimming come from the DNA. For this sample the table gives nearly 1 million clones, of which approximately 76% were detected only once. Of the sample, over 1.3% is held by the ten largest clones.

The donors were healthy, HIV-negative adults with no recently reported acute infections or vaccinations. Only Caucasian adults living in Nashville, Tennessee, USA were represented among the donors. Magnetic negative selection was used to enrich CD4+ T cells, after which naive cells were positively selected on CD45RA and the negative fraction became the memory subset. Blood was obtained by leukapheresis, after which PBMCs were separated by Ficoll-Histopaque density gradient centrifugation and cryopreserved in liquid nitrogen vapor phase. Purity and quantity of every magnetically sorted T cell population were checked by analytical flow cytometry. Genomic DNA was isolated from each sorted fraction and quantified by UV absorbance on a Nanodrop 2000c. Details on this clone: No antigen is known for it. No quality values exist for individual bases; no much larger clone is one base distant.

The germline V gene encodes CDR1 MGHRA and CDR2 YSYEKL. The germline ends are 13 bases apart after V is trimmed by 0 bases and J by 7 bases. Counted from cysteine to phenylalanine, this CDR3 has 15 amino acids. Only CDR3 DNA is held: 45 bases, read in frame from base 1. Sequencing was carried out using memory CD4+ T cells sorted from blood. The meaning of the sample's cell subset or site label: CD45RA-negative fraction. The clonotype comes from a young man in good health. The receptor chain draws on TRBV4-1 and TRBJ1-5; 5 matching bases give a weak D call of TRBD1. The CDR3: CASSQDYGTGQPQHF. The DNA is TGCGCCAGCAGCCAAGATTACGGGACTGGGCAGCCCCAGCATTTT.